The 2 T cell receptor beta chains listed next were all sequenced from one sample in a study of T cells in Graves' hyperthyroidism and ophthalmopathy. The investigators amplified TCR beta CDR3 regions from RNA transcripts. The study used the HTBI primer set for a first-round RT-PCR of the TCR CDR3. A single record per CDR3 protein comes from TCRdb applying MiXCR to the multiplex PCR reads. The table records 640,000 or so distinct CDR3 sequences, approximately 15% of them present only once. The sequenced material came from blood. All receptors come from a woman aged 18-35 years with Graves' ophthalmopathy.

This clonotype has ten or more counts. The V and J genes are TRBV7-3 and TRBJ2-1; possibly TRBD2 for D (6 bases). Trimming took off 1 base at V and 8 bases at J, with 12 bases between the two ends. CDR3 length: 14 residues. From germline, CDR1 is SGHTA and CDR2 FQGTGA. The CDR3 nucleotides read TGTGCCAGCAGCTTAAACCAGGGACTGGATGAGCAGTTCTTC. This encodes CASSLNQGLDEQFF. The variable domain in full, completed from reference TRBV7-3 and TRBJ2-1, reads GAGVSQTPSNKVTEKGKYVELRCDPISGHTALYWYRQSLGQGPEFLIYFQGTGAADDSGLPNDRFFAVRPEGSVSTLKIQRTERGDSAVYLCASSLNQGLDEQFFGPGTRLTVL.

At least ten counts were recorded for this clonotype. This chain joins TRBV7-9 and TRBJ2-5, with 10 positions matching TRBD1. Germline CDR1 reads SEHNR; CDR2 reads FQNEAQ (reference sequence). Unmatched junction bases numbered 6, after V lost 3 bases and J lost 2 bases. The CDR3 has 16 residues. CDR3 nucleotides: TGTGCCAGCAGCTTCGGGACAGGGGAGGGTCAAGAGACCCAGTACTTC. This encodes CASSFGTGEGQETQYF.